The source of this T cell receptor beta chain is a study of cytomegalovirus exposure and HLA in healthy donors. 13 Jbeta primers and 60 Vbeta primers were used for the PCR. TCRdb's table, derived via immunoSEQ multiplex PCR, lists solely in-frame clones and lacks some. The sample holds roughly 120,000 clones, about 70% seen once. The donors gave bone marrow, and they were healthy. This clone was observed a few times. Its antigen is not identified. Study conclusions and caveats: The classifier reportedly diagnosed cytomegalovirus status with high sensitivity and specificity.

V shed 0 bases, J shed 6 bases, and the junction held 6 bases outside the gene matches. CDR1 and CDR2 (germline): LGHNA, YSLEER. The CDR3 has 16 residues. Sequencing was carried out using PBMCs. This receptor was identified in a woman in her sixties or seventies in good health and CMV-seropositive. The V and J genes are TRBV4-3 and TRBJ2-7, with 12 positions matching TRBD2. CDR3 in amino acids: CASSQDSLAGGPEQYF. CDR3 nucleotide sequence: TGCGCCAGCAGCCAAGATAGTCTAGCGGGAGGGCCCGAGCAGTACTTC.